This TCR beta chain was found in a study of human T cells and chemical hapten exposure. Study-wide context: Per-sample TCR yield variability stemmed mainly from small pooled library volume differences.

Germline V gene lookup returns CDR1 SGHRS and CDR2 YFSETQ. The ends were cut back, 1 base at V and 4 bases at J, with 15 bases in the middle. The CDR3 consists of 16 residues. Time point given: healthy volunteer bleed at 6 weeks. The authors' total RNA extraction used unfractionated whole blood. This clonotype has ten or more counts. TCRdb itself ran the RACE reads through MiXCR, one entry per CDR3 protein. The table includes under 50,000 distinct CDR3 sequences, roughly 3.5% detected once. Source material: whole blood. J is TRBJ1-3 and V is TRBV5-1; unclear D gene. The sequence was obtained from a human donor in good health. Some clones in this sample may be carry-over from other donors' samples. DNA for the CDR3: TGCGCCAGCAGCTTGAGAGTAGAAGGACCCGGAAACACCATATATTTT. Amino acids: CASSLRVEGPGNTIYF.